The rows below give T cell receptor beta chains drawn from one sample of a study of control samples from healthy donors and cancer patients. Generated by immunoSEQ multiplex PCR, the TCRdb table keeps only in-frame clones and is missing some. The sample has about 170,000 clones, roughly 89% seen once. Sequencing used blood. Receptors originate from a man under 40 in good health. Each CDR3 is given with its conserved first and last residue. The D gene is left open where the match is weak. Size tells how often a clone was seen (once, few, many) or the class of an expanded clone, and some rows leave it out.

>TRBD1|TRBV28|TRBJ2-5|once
CASSLGQGGHQETQYF
TGTGCCAGCAGTCTTGGACAGGGAGGTCACCAAGAGACCCAGTACTTC
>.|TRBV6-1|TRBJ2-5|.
CASSERDEGVRTQYF
TGTGCCAGCAGTGAAAGGGACGAGGGGGTGAGGACCCAGTACTTC
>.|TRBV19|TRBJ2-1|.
CASGRGGSSYNEQFF
TGTGCCAGCGGCAGGGGAGGAAGCTCCTACAATGAGCAGTTCTTC
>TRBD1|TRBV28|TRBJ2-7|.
CASTVMDRVYEQYF
TGTGCCAGCACTGTGATGGACAGGGTCTACGAGCAGTACTTC
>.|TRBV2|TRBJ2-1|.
CASNRERTAYNEQFF
TGTGCCAGCAATCGTGAAAGGACAGCGTACAATGAGCAGTTCTTC
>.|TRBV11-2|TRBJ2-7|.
CASSLDYEQYF
TGTGCCAGCAGCTTAGACTACGAGCAGTACTTC
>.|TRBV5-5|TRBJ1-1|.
CASSLSPGANTEAFF
TGTGCCAGCAGCCTGTCCCCCGGGGCGAACACTGAAGCTTTCTTT
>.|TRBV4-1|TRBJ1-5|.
CASSQVNSNQPQHF
TGCGCCAGCAGCCAAGTAAATAGCAATCAGCCCCAGCATTTT
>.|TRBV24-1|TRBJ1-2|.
CATSAAPGSRNYGYTF
TGTGCCACCAGTGCCGCACCAGGCAGCCGAAACTATGGCTACACCTTC
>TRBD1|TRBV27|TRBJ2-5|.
CASSSGTGGVETQYF
TGTGCCAGCAGTTCCGGGACAGGGGGCGTTGAGACCCAGTACTTC
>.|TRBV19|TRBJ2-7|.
CASKSPYEQYF
TGTGCCAGCAAAAGCCCCTACGAGCAGTACTTC
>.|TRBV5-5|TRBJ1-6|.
CASSLTGHNSPLHF
TGTGCCAGCAGCTTGACGGGTCATAATTCACCCCTCCACTTT
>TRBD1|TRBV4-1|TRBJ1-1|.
CASSQVGTGGTTEAFF
TGCGCCAGCAGCCAAGTGGGGACAGGGGGCACCACTGAAGCTTTCTTT
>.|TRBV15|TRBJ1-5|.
CATGISNQPQHF
TGTGCCACCGGCATTAGCAATCAGCCCCAGCATTTT
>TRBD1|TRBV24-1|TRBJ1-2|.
CATGQGDYGYTF
TGTGCCACGGGACAGGGTGACTATGGCTACACCTTC
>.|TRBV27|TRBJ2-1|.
CASSGSSGGRNEQFF
TGTGCCAGCAGTGGTTCGAGCGGAGGGAGGAATGAGCAGTTCTTC
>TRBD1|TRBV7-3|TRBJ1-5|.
CASSLGQDQPQHF
TGTGCCAGCAGTCTCGGACAGGATCAGCCCCAGCATTTT
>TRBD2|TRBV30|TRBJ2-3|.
CAWTAGLAGGPDTQYF
TGTGCCTGGACCGCGGGACTAGCGGGAGGACCAGATACGCAGTATTTT
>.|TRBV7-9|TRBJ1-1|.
CASSLVNTEAFF
TGTGCCAGCAGCTTAGTAAATACTGAAGCTTTCTTT
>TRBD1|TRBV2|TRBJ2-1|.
CASGGQGSDEQFF
TGTGCCAGCGGGGGACAGGGTTCGGATGAGCAGTTCTTC
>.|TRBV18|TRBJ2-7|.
CASSPRDGLSYEQYF
TGTGCCAGCTCACCCAGAGACGGGTTATCCTACGAGCAGTACTTC
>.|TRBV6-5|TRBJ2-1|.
CASSRRGSYNEQFF
TGTGCCAGCAGTAGGAGGGGCTCCTACAATGAGCAGTTCTTC
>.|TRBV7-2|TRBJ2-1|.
CASSLVVRAGYNEQFF
TGTGCCAGCAGCTTAGTCGTCCGCGCGGGATACAATGAGCAGTTCTTC
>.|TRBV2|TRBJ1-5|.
CASSVWGALVGNQPQHF
TGTGCCAGCAGTGTTTGGGGGGCGTTGGTGGGCAATCAGCCCCAGCATTTT
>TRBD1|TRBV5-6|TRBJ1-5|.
CASSFGQGLSNQPQHF
TGTGCCAGCAGCTTCGGACAGGGGCTTAGCAATCAGCCCCAGCATTTT
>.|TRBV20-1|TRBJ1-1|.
CSADRSAEAFF
TGCAGTGCTGACAGGAGCGCTGAAGCTTTCTTT
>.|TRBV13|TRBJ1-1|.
CASSLVGSTGGGEAFF
TGTGCCAGCAGCTTAGTAGGGTCAACGGGGGGCGGGGAAGCTTTCTTT
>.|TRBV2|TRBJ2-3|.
CASSPGPRSTQYF
TGTGCCAGCAGTCCAGGGCCCCGGAGCACGCAGTATTTT
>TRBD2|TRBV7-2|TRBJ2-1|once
CASRLTSGRNEQFF
TGTGCCAGCAGGTTAACTAGCGGGAGGAATGAGCAGTTCTTC
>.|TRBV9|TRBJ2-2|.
CASSPRTEENTGELFF
TGTGCCAGCAGCCCCCGGACGGAAGAGAACACCGGGGAGCTGTTTTTT
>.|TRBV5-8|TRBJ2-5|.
CASNRGPIVGTQYF
TGTGCCAGCAACCGAGGACCCATAGTGGGGACCCAGTACTTC
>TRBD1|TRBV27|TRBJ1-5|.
CASSSHRDRVKVDQPQHF
TGTGCCAGCAGTTCTCATCGGGACAGGGTAAAGGTTGATCAGCCCCAGCATTTT
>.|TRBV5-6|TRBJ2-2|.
CASRKYGRSNTGELFF
TGTGCCAGCAGAAAATATGGACGGTCGAACACCGGGGAGCTGTTTTTT
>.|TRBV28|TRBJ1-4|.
CASSFLGSLNEKLFF
TGTGCCAGCAGTTTTTTAGGGAGTCTTAATGAAAAACTGTTTTTT
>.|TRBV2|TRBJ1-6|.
CASTLGAMGSPLHF
TGTGCCAGCACCCTGGGGGCGATGGGGTCACCCCTCCACTTT
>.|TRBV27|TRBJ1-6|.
CASSLLLGESPLHF
TGTGCCAGCAGTTTACTTTTAGGCGAATCACCCCTCCACTTT
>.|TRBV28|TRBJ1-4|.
CASSSHRTDPREKLFF
TGTGCCAGCAGTTCTCATAGGACGGACCCTCGTGAAAAACTGTTTTTT
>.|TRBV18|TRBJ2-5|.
CASSQGGETQYF
TGTGCCAGCTCACAGGGAGGAGAGACCCAGTACTTC